This TCR beta chain derives from a study of blood T cell repertoires in COVID-19. As for the study in general: Sources were T cells, B-cell-depleted T cells, or PBMCs; the material itself was cDNA or gDNA.

The authors' processing: Estimation of nucleated cell counts relied on the amplification of reference gene primers. Assay: immunoSEQ multiplex PCR; the TCRdb copy retains only in-frame clones and omits some. From that table come the V and J calls and clone size; the DNA was used to work out D and trimming. The profile shows some 110,000 clones, 86% of them singletons. There are 13 residues in the CDR3. Germline CDR1 reads SGHTA; CDR2 reads FQGTGA. V was trimmed by 3 bases and J by 0 bases, leaving 5 bases between them. This clone was found a few times. This receptor was obtained from a man aged 70-80 years who had recovered from COVID-19. Material for sequencing was peripheral blood. The J gene is TRBJ2-5, the V gene TRBV7-3; D is undetermined. The CDR3 DNA sequence: TGTGCCAGCAGCTTGAGAAACCAAGAGACCCAGTACTTC. This encodes CASSLRNQETQYF.